This entry features one T cell receptor beta chain sequence. This sample is part of a study of blood T cell repertoires in COVID-19. Background on the study: The United States, Italy and Spain supplied acute and convalescent COVID-19 samples.

Up to 2 weeks before entering the study, exposed participants had met a COVID-19 case. V shed 3 bases and J 3 bases; nucleotides not matched to a gene: 5. In germline, CDR1 is KGHDR, CDR2 SFDVKD. There are 15 residues in the CDR3. Under the authors' procedure: Estimated nucleated cell counts came from reference gene primer amplification. Generated by immunoSEQ multiplex PCR, the TCRdb table keeps only in-frame clones and is missing some. V and J calls and clone size come straight from that table; D and trimming were deduced from the DNA. In the table there are roughly 250,000 clones, 90% of which are singletons.

The source material was PBMCs or T cells enriched from blood (not recorded which). The TCR sequence derives from a man aged 50-59 years who had been exposed to COVID-19. V usage is TRBV24-1 and J usage is TRBJ1-1; 8 positions agree with TRBD1. The CDR3 DNA sequence: TGTGCCACCAGTGATACACAGGGGGGATACACTGAAGCTTTCTTT. Protein product: CATSDTQGGYTEAFF.